Presented here are 4 T cell receptor beta chains from one specimen sequenced in a study of blood T cell repertoires in COVID-19. Assay: immunoSEQ multiplex PCR; the TCRdb copy retains only in-frame clones and omits some. The sample has tens of thousands of clones; about 89% are singletons. The sequenced sample was peripheral blood. These receptors were collected from a woman between 70 and 85 years old with acute or convalescent COVID-19.

The chain combines TRBV7-2 with TRBJ2-5; 10 bases are shared with TRBD2. Trimming removed 5 bases from V and 2 bases from J; junction bases left unmatched: 8. There are 16 residues in the CDR3. Germline loops: CDR1 SGHTA, CDR2 FQGNSA. The CDR3 DNA reads TGTGCCAGCAGCAATGAGCGGGGGGGAAGGCAAGAGACCCAGTACTTC. The encoded protein is CASSNERGGRQETQYF.

The genes are TRBV5-1 and TRBJ1-5, with D unresolved. Deletions cut 1 base from V and 1 base from J, with 9 bases between. CDR3 length: 15 residues. Germline values: CDR1 SGHRS, CDR2 YFSETQ. The CDR3 sequence is CASSLNHGSNQPQHF. The CDR3 DNA is TGCGCCAGCAGCTTGAACCACGGGAGCAATCAGCCCCAGCATTTT.

This clone was recorded once. The same CDR3 also results from other DNA sequences found in this sample. This chain connects TRBV3-1 (or the pseudogene TRBV3-2) to TRBJ1-5; tentatively, D is TRBD1 (6 bases). V was cut by 0 bases and J by 6 bases, with 6 bases left in between. The CDR3 contains 13 residues. Germline lookup yields CDR1 LGHDT and CDR2 YNNKEL (reference sequence). The CDR3 is CASSQEGGQPQHF. Written as DNA, the CDR3 is TGTGCCAGCAGCCAAGAAGGGGGTCAGCCCCAGCATTTT.

The rearrangement joins TRBV19 to TRBJ1-3; a weak D match, TRBD1 (6 bases). The germline V gene encodes CDR1 LNHDA and CDR2 SQIVND (reference sequence). V shed 3 bases and J shed 0 bases, with 12 bases lying between them. The CDR3 loop spans 16 amino acids. The CDR3 DNA reads as TGTGCCAGTAGTATCCGGGACAAGAACTCTGGAAACACCATATATTTT. Translating it yields CASSIRDKNSGNTIYF.